The 16 T cell receptor beta chains given below trace back to one sample, sequenced in a study of blood T cells in healthy people across ages. Next came a second PCR, run for roughly 6 to 11 cycles, which used a sample-barcoded 5' primer along with a J-beta primer mix. TCRdb redid the calling of the 5' RACE reads with MiXCR, one entry per CDR3 protein. Seen here are 800,000 or so distinct CDR3 sequences, more than 20% observed once, and the top ten hold roughly 3.5%. These data are also associated with another study on T cells of mothers and their children.

The sample was blood. These receptors all stem from a boy between 10 and 17 years old in good health.

There are a few counts of this clonotype. The chain carries TRBV3-1 and TRBJ2-2; D gene unclear. The CDR3 has 15 amino acids. The germline V gene has CDR1 LGHDT and CDR2 YNNKEL (reference sequence). Trimming removed 1 base at V and 4 bases at J, with 10 bases between. The DNA of the CDR3 is TGTGCCAGCAGCCAAGCCATCGACCGCACCGGGGAGCTGTTTTTT. Amino acids: CASSQAIDRTGELFF.

This clonotype was seen a handful of times. The V gene is TRBV7-2, the J gene TRBJ2-5; possibly TRBD2 for D (6 bases). The end of the DNA aligns better with TRBJ2-7, so the J call may be wrong. CDR1 is SGHTA and CDR2 is FQGNSA in the germline V gene. CDR3 length: 14 amino acids. CDR3 in amino acids: CASSNGDLNYEQYF. The CDR3 DNA sequence: TGTGCCAGCAGCAACGGGGACTTAAACTACGAGCAGTACTTC.

This sequence joins TRBV29-1 and TRBJ1-5; 10 bases match TRBD1. CDR3 length equals 13 residues. V was pared by 5 bases and J by 5 bases, with 3 bases of the junction left unmatched. Germline V gene data show CDR1 as SQVTM and CDR2 as ANQGSEA. The CDR3 is CSVFDRGHQPQHF. In nucleotides, the CDR3 is TGCAGCGTTTTTGACAGGGGGCATCAGCCCCAGCATTTT.

V usage is TRBV6-6 and J usage is TRBJ1-1; D remains ambiguous. Germline assignment: CDR1 MNHNY and CDR2 SVGAGI (reference sequence). The CDR3 is 11 amino acids. With 5 bases removed from V and 7 bases from J, the gap between germline ends came to 8 bases. DNA of the CDR3: TGTGCCAGCAGTGGGGTACTTGAAGCTTTCTTT. Protein sequence: CASSGVLEAFF.

The chain joins TRBV6-2 or TRBV6-3 to TRBJ2-5; tentatively, D is TRBD1 (6 bases). The CDR3 has 13 amino acids. V gave up 7 bases and J gave up 5 bases, with 14 bases separating them. Per germline, CDR1 MNHEY and CDR2 SVGEGT. CDR3 nucleotide sequence: TGTGCCAGCAAACAGGGTGCCTCGGAGACCCAGTACTTC. Protein sequence: CASKQGASETQYF.

The chain joins TRBV20-1 to TRBJ2-1; maybe TRBD2 (6 bases). The V end was cut by 2 bases, the J end by 5 bases, with 13 bases between. The CDR3 is made up of 14 amino acids. Per germline, CDR1 DFQATT and CDR2 SNEGSKA (reference sequence). The DNA for the CDR3 is TGCAGTGCTAGACGGGGGTGGGAAGACAATGAGCAGTTCTTC. Translating gives CSARRGWEDNEQFF.

The chain couples TRBV5-1 to TRBJ1-6, with D possibly matching TRBD1 (6 bases). Between the trimmed V and J ends, which lost 0 bases and 10 bases, there was a span of 14 bases. The germline gives CDR1 SGHRS, CDR2 YFSETQ. The CDR3 consists of 15 residues. CDR3 sequence reads: CASSLDRVVGSPLHF. The CDR3 DNA follows: TGCGCCAGCAGCTTGGACAGGGTAGTCGGCTCACCCCTCCACTTT.

The chain is built from TRBV20-1 and TRBJ2-5; 7 bases map to TRBD2. CDR1 is DFQATT, CDR2 SNEGSKA, per germline (reference sequence). This CDR3 spans 16 amino acids. Trimming at V came to 0 bases and at J to 7 bases, leaving 14 bases not matched to a gene. CDR3 in DNA: TGCAGTGCTAGAGATAGATTAGCGGGTACCATTGGGACCCAGTACTTC. This gives the protein CSARDRLAGTIGTQYF.

This clonotype was detected only a few times. The chain carries TRBV27 and TRBJ1-2; a weak D match, TRBD1 (6 bases). The CDR3 totals 14 residues. In germline, CDR1 is MNHEY, CDR2 SMNVEV (reference sequence). Trimming shortened V by 2 bases and J by 2 bases, and 9 bases separated the two germline ends. This CDR3 is CASSLNGQNYGYTF. As DNA, the CDR3 is TGTGCCAGCAGTTTAAACGGACAGAACTATGGCTACACCTTC.

This clonotype was observed a handful of times. This chain connects TRBV18 to TRBJ2-7; a weak D match, TRBD1 (5 bases). The CDR3 consists of 15 residues. V lost 3 bases and J lost 2, with 14 bases in between. Germline lookup yields CDR1 KGHSH and CDR2 LQKENI. This chain's CDR3 is CASSPTDRKTYEQYF. DNA of the CDR3: TGTGCCAGCTCACCGACTGACAGAAAAACCTACGAGCAGTACTTC.

Here the CDR3 reads CRVSGGPYGTDTQYF. The CDR3 DNA sequence: TGCAGGGTTAGCGGGGGGCCTTATGGGACAGATACGCAGTATTTT. The rearrangement uses TRBV20-1 and TRBJ2-3, with TRBD2 matching 10 bases. Germline values: CDR1 DFQATT, CDR2 SNEGSKA (reference sequence). CDR3 length: 15 amino acids.

In this sample, this clonotype turned up a few times. The V gene is TRBV28, the J gene TRBJ2-7; TRBD2 aligns across 12 bases. From germline, CDR1 is MDHEN and CDR2 SYDVKM. After removal of 6 bases from V and 4 bases from J, the junction contained 7 bases not matched to a gene. CDR3 size: 15 residues. The CDR3 DNA reads as TGTGCCAGCAGCGAGCAGACTAGCGGGAGTTACGAGCAGTACTTC. Translating gives CASSEQTSGSYEQYF.

This clonotype was counted only a few times. V usage is TRBV19 and J usage is TRBJ2-7, with D hard to call. Looked up from germline, CDR1 is LNHDA and CDR2 is SQIVND (reference sequence). V lost 8 bases to trimming and J lost 3 bases, with 8 bases between them. This CDR3 has 11 residues. The DNA of the CDR3 is TGTGCCAGTGGAGACAACTACGAGCAGTACTTC. Its protein product is CASGDNYEQYF.

The chain links TRBV25-1 to TRBJ2-7, with D maybe TRBD1 (5 bases). Germline CDR1 and CDR2: MGHDK and SYGVNS. With 3 bases removed from V and 2 bases from J, the gap between germline ends came to 14 bases. The CDR3 is made up of 15 amino acids. CDR3 residues: CASSDGAGYAYEQYF. CDR3 bases: TGTGCCAGCAGTGATGGGGCAGGGTACGCCTACGAGCAGTACTTC.

The J gene is TRBJ1-2, the V gene TRBV7-9; TRBD1 might be the D (5 bases). V was clipped by 5 bases and J by 2 bases, with 18 bases between them. The germline gives CDR1 SEHNR, CDR2 FQNEAQ (reference sequence). This CDR3 spans 16 amino acids. CDR3 amino acids: CASSPTVPPGNYGYTF. The CDR3 DNA follows: TGTGCCAGCAGCCCGACAGTCCCACCCGGGAACTATGGCTACACCTTC.

This clonotype was counted only a few times. The chain recombines TRBV20-1 with TRBJ2-1; weak D call: TRBD2 (7 bases). CDR1 is DFQATT and CDR2 is SNEGSKA in the germline V gene (reference sequence). The CDR3 has 18 amino acids. Trimming pared 0 bases from V and 4 bases from J, leaving 22 bases between. In DNA form, the CDR3 reads TGCAGTGCTAGAGATCATCGGCGGGGGCCTTATCGATACAATGAGCAGTTCTTC. Its translation: CSARDHRRGPYRYNEQFF.